This T cell receptor beta chain was sequenced for a study of OX40 agonist ivuxolimab in advanced cancers. The assay was immunoSEQ multiplex PCR, and TCRdb's table has in-frame clones only and misses some. Here the sample spans around 75,000 clones, around 92% being singletons. CDR1 is SGHTA, CDR2 FQGNSA, per germline. V lost 2 bases, J lost 6 bases, and 13 bases lay in between. The CDR3 is 14 amino acids. As regards this clone: Its antigen is unknown.

Study-level findings and limits: CD8+ T cells averaged more expanded clones than CD4+. At doses 0.1 to 3.0 mg/kg, CD4+ and CD8+ clones expanded.

Blood draws occurred at baseline, cycle 4 day 1, and cycle 7 day 1. The chain links TRBV7-2 to TRBJ1-2; D remains ambiguous. The sequence derives from an adult with an advanced solid tumor such as melanoma, head and neck, liver or kidney cancer. The specimen was CD4+ or CD8+ T cells sorted from blood, collected in a trial of the OX40 agonist ivuxolimab. CDR3 nucleotides: TGTGCCAGCAGCTTAAGCCCAACACACGATGGCTACACCTTC. Amino acid sequence: CASSLSPTHDGYTF.